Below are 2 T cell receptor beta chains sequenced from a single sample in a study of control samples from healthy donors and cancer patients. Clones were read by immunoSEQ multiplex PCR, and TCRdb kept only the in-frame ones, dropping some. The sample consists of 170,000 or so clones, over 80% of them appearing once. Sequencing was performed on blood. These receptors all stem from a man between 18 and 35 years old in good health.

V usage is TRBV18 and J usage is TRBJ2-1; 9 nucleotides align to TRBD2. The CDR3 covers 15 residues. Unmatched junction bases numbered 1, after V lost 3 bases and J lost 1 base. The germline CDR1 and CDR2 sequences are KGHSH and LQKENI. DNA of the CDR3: TGTGCCAGCTCACCTAGCGGGGGTTCCTACAATGAGCAGTTCTTC. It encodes CASSPSGGSYNEQFF.

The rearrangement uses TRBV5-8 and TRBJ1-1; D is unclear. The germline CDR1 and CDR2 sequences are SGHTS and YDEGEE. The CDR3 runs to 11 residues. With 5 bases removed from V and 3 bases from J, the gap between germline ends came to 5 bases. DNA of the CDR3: TGTGCCAGCAGTGGGTACACTGAAGCTTTCTTT. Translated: CASSGYTEAFF.